A selection of T cell receptor beta chains follows, all from one sample in a study of T cells in Graves' hyperthyroidism and ophthalmopathy. TCRdb redid the calling of the multiplex PCR reads with MiXCR, one entry per CDR3 protein. The table includes a few hundred thousand distinct CDR3 sequences, about 15% detected once. The sample comprised blood. Source of these receptors: a woman in her twenties or thirties with Graves' hyperthyroidism. Both conserved end residues are part of each CDR3. The order of the fields is D gene, J gene, clone size, V gene, CDR3 protein, CDR3 DNA. D genes are given only for firm matches. A clone size is listed for some rows: how often the clone was seen (once, few, many), or a class if it is expanded.

NA | TRBJ2-3 | many | TRBV20-1 | CSVLGLVDTQYF | TGCAGTGTTTTGGGCTTGGTAGATACGCAGTATTTT
TRBD1 | TRBJ2-1 | few | TRBV7-2 | CASSESLDRVGEQFF | TGTGCCAGCAGTGAATCTCTGGACAGGGTAGGAGAGCAGTTCTTC
NA | TRBJ2-3 | many | TRBV13 | CASSRISGSSTDTQYF | TGTGCCAGCAGCCGGATTAGCGGATCTAGCACAGATACGCAGTATTTT
NA | TRBJ1-2 | NA | TRBV19 | CASSIGLQRYGYTF | TGTGCCAGTAGTATTGGGTTACAGCGATATGGCTACACCTTC
TRBD1 | TRBJ2-7 | many | TRBV4-1 | CASSQGGQGNYEQYF | TGCGCCAGCAGCCAGGGGGGACAGGGTAACTACGAGCAGTACTTC
NA | TRBJ1-6 | few | TRBV28 | CASSSRQVLDNSPLHF | TGTGCCAGCAGCTCCAGACAGGTTCTCGATAATTCACCCCTCCACTTT
NA | TRBJ2-7 | NA | TRBV2 | CASSEGTGLRSYEQYF | TGTGCCAGCAGTGAAGGTACAGGCCTCCGCTCCTACGAGCAGTACTTC
NA | TRBJ2-1 | many | TRBV11-2 | CASSSYRSYYNEQFF | TGTGCCAGCAGCTCCTACAGATCGTACTACAATGAGCAGTTCTTC
TRBD2 | TRBJ2-7 | NA | TRBV7-9 | CASSYYGTGRKLAGGTSYEQYF | TGTGCCAGCAGCTATTACGGGACAGGGAGGAAACTAGCGGGAGGCACCTCCTACGAGCAGTACTTC
NA | TRBJ2-5 | many | TRBV6-6 | CASSYSPGPLGRETQYF | TGTGCCAGCAGTTACTCCCCAGGCCCATTGGGCAGAGAGACCCAGTACTTC
NA | TRBJ2-7 | many | TRBV7-9 | CASSSGGTPSYEQYF | TGTGCCAGCAGCTCAGGGGGGACTCCTTCCTACGAGCAGTACTTC
NA | TRBJ2-2 | NA | TRBV7-9 | CASTLGTGELFF | TGTGCCAGCACCCTGGGCACCGGGGAGCTGTTTTTT
NA | TRBJ1-4 | NA | TRBV6-1 | CASRNRDEKLFF | TGTGCCAGCAGAAACAGGGATGAAAAACTGTTTTTT
NA | TRBJ2-3 | few | TRBV18 | CASTYTDTQYF | TGTGCCAGCACATACACAGATACGCAGTATTTT
TRBD2 | TRBJ2-7 | many | TRBV28 | CASGRTSTYEQYF | TGTGCCAGCGGCAGGACTAGCACCTACGAGCAGTACTTC
NA | TRBJ1-2 | few | TRBV20-1 | CSASPNLYGYTF | TGCAGTGCTAGTCCCAACCTCTATGGCTACACCTTC
NA | TRBJ1-6 | NA | TRBV5-4 | CASSLRTDSSPLHF | TGTGCCAGCAGCTTGCGAACGGACAGTTCACCCCTCCACTTT
TRBD2 | TRBJ2-1 | many | TRBV18 | CASSRTSGRGNEQFF | TGTGCCAGCTCGCGTACTAGCGGGAGAGGGAATGAGCAGTTCTTC
TRBD2 | TRBJ2-1 | many | TRBV12-3/TRBV12-4 | CASSLGTSSDEQFF | TGTGCCAGCAGTTTAGGGACTAGCTCCGATGAGCAGTTCTTC
TRBD1 | TRBJ1-2 | NA | TRBV6-1 | CASSSTGLTGYTF | TGTGCCAGCAGTTCGACAGGGTTGACTGGCTACACCTTC
TRBD2 | TRBJ2-7 | few | TRBV5-5 | CASSSPGLGFEQYF | TGTGCCAGCAGCTCACCGGGACTAGGGTTTGAGCAGTACTTC
NA | TRBJ2-1 | many | TRBV5-1 | CASSLGPGYNEQFF | TGCGCCAGCAGCTTGGGTCCCGGGTACAATGAGCAGTTCTTC
NA | TRBJ1-3 | NA | TRBV20-1 | CSAPVGGPGNTIYF | TGCAGTGCTCCGGTGGGGGGCCCCGGAAACACCATATATTTT
TRBD1 | TRBJ2-3 | few | TRBV5-1 | CASSTGTDTSTDTQYF | TGCGCCAGCAGCACCGGGACAGACACTAGCACAGATACGCAGTATTTT
TRBD1 | TRBJ1-2 | few | TRBV28 | CASSPVGGQDYYGYTF | TGTGCCAGCAGTCCCGTCGGGGGACAGGATTATTATGGCTACACCTTC
NA | TRBJ1-1 | few | TRBV11-2 | CASSSGGGVRTEAFF | TGTGCCAGCAGCTCCGGAGGGGGGGTTCGGACTGAAGCTTTCTTT
NA | TRBJ2-3 | many | TRBV30 | CAWTVGTQSTDTQYF | TGTGCCTGGACCGTCGGGACTCAGAGCACAGATACGCAGTATTTT
NA | TRBJ2-2 | NA | TRBV18 | CASSPGGELFF | TGTGCCAGCTCACCAGGCGGGGAGCTGTTTTTT
TRBD2 | TRBJ2-3 | NA | TRBV13 | CASSTRTSGISDTQYF | TGTGCCAGCAGCACCCGGACTAGCGGGATATCGGATACGCAGTATTTT
NA | TRBJ1-1 | many | TRBV28 | CASRPFDTNTEAFF | TGTGCCAGCAGACCCTTTGACACGAACACTGAAGCTTTCTTT
TRBD1 | TRBJ2-5 | many | TRBV28 | CASSSDRAETQYF | TGTGCCAGCAGTAGCGACAGGGCAGAGACCCAGTACTTC
NA | TRBJ1-1 | many | TRBV5-1 | CASSLDSLNTEAFF | TGCGCCAGCAGCTTGGACAGCTTGAACACTGAAGCTTTCTTT
NA | TRBJ2-7 | few | TRBV4-1 | CASSQTQGARGGEQYF | TGCGCCAGCAGCCAGACTCAGGGGGCGCGCGGGGGTGAGCAGTACTTC
TRBD2 | TRBJ2-5 | NA | TRBV5-6 | CASSGGTSGGETQYF | TGTGCCAGCAGCGGGGGGACTAGCGGGGGGGAGACCCAGTACTTC
TRBD2 | TRBJ2-5 | few | TRBV3-1 | CASSQGFGVAGGPQYF | TGTGCCAGCAGCCAAGGGTTCGGAGTAGCGGGAGGCCCCCAGTACTTC
TRBD2 | TRBJ2-5 | NA | TRBV20-1 | CSARAPGLLQETQYF | TGCAGTGCTAGAGCCCCGGGACTACTCCAAGAGACCCAGTACTTC
TRBD2 | TRBJ2-4 | NA | TRBV4-2 | CASSSRRGGLAAKYF | TGTGCCAGCAGCAGTAGAAGAGGGGGACTAGCGGCTAAGTACTTC
NA | TRBJ1-6 | many | TRBV20-1 | CSARETGRYNSPLHF | TGCAGTGCTAGAGAGACAGGACGCTATAATTCACCCCTCCACTTT
TRBD1 | TRBJ1-5 | many | TRBV12-3/TRBV12-4 | CASSSGTANQPQHF | TGTGCCAGCAGTTCTGGGACAGCCAATCAGCCCCAGCATTTT
NA | TRBJ2-5 | many | TRBV5-1 | CASSLGTGPEETQYF | TGCGCCAGCAGCTTGGGGACTGGCCCAGAAGAGACCCAGTACTTC
TRBD1 | TRBJ2-1 | NA | TRBV28 | CARCGTGEINEQFF | TGTGCCAGATGCGGGACAGGGGAAATCAATGAGCAGTTCTTC
NA | TRBJ1-4 | many | TRBV5-1 | CASSIGGTDNEKLFF | TGCGCCAGCAGCATTGGCGGGACGGATAATGAAAAACTGTTTTTT
NA | TRBJ2-7 | few | TRBV20-1 | CSARLEHYEQYF | TGCAGTGCTAGACTAGAGCACTACGAGCAGTACTTC